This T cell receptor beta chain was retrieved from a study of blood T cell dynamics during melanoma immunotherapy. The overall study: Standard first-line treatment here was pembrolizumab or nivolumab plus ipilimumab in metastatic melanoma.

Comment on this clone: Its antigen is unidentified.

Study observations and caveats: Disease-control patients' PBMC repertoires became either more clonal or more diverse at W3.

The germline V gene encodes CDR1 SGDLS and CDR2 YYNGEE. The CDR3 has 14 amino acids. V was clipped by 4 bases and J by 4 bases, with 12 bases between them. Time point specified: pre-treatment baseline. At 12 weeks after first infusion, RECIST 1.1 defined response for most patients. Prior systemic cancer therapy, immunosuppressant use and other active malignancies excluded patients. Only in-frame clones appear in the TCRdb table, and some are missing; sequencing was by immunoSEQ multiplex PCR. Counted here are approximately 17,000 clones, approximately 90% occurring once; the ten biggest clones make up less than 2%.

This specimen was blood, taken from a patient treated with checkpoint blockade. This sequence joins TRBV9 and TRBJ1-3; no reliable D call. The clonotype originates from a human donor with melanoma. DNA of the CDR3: TGTGCCAGCAGCCTAAGTCGGGAGGGAAACACCATATATTTT. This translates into CASSLSREGNTIYF.